The next 12 T cell receptor beta chains were all read from a single sample in a study of cytomegalovirus exposure and HLA in healthy donors. PCR primers comprised 60 Vbeta and 13 Jbeta primers. Sequencing was performed with immunoSEQ multiplex PCR; in TCRdb, only in-frame clones are kept and a portion is missing. Of about 78,000 clones listed, about 60% were seen once; the top ten hold 5.7%. Input material: PBMCs. These receptors all come from a man aged 25 to 40 in good health and CMV-seropositive.

This chain joins TRBV6-1 and TRBJ2-5; 11 nucleotides line up with TRBD2. The germline V gene encodes CDR1 MNHNS and CDR2 SASEGT. V gave up 7 bases and J gave up 2 bases; unmatched junction bases: 6. The CDR3 sequence is 15 residues long. CDR3 sequence (DNA): TGTGCCAGCATCTCGGGACTAGCGGCACAAGAGACCCAGTACTTC. This sequence encodes CASISGLAAQETQYF.

The rearrangement links TRBV27 to TRBJ1-2; D perhaps matches TRBD1 (5 bases). This CDR3 has 14 amino acids. Between the trimmed V and J ends, which lost 3 bases and 1 base, there was a span of 9 bases. CDR1 is MNHEY and CDR2 is SMNVEV in the germline V gene (reference sequence). The CDR3 is CASSFVDSNYGYTF. The CDR3 DNA sequence: TGTGCCAGCAGTTTCGTAGACAGTAACTATGGCTACACCTTC.

This chain joins TRBV28 and TRBJ1-1; D is ambiguous. Per germline, CDR1 MDHEN and CDR2 SYDVKM. The ends were cut back, 6 bases at V and 3 bases at J, with 8 bases in the middle. The CDR3 loop spans 12 amino acids. This CDR3 reads CASRLGHTEAFF. The CDR3 nucleotides are TGTGCCAGCAGGTTGGGCCACACTGAAGCTTTCTTT.

V gene TRBV30 combines with J gene TRBJ1-2; 7 bases fit TRBD1. This CDR3 has 13 residues. J was trimmed by 8 bases and V by 1 base; bases with no gene match: 7. Germline assignment: CDR1 GTSNPN and CDR2 SVGIG (reference sequence). CDR3 sequence: CAWSGTRGRGYTF. As DNA, the CDR3 is TGTGCCTGGAGTGGGACAAGGGGGCGAGGCTACACCTTC. Variable domain in full (rest from reference TRBV30 and TRBJ1-2): SQTIHQWPATLVQPVGSPLSLECTVEGTSNPNLYWYRQAAGRGLQLLFYSVGIGQISSEVPQNLSASRPQDRQFILSSKKLLLSDSGFYLCAWSGTRGRGYTFGSGTRLTVV.

The V call is TRBV19, the J call TRBJ2-5; D might be TRBD1 (6 bases). CDR1 and CDR2 (germline): LNHDA, SQIVND (reference sequence). V shed 4 bases and J shed 2 bases, with 14 bases lying between them. CDR3 length: 15 amino acids. The CDR3 coding sequence is TGTGCCAGTAGTACCGGGACACTACCACAAGAGACCCAGTACTTC. It encodes CASSTGTLPQETQYF.

This clone has ten or more counts. J is TRBJ1-1 and V is TRBV5-5, with D possibly being TRBD1 (5 bases). The ends were cut back, 0 bases at V and 3 bases at J, with 9 bases in the middle. The CDR3 consists of 14 residues. Germline V CDR1 and CDR2: SGHKS, YYEKEE (reference sequence). Here the CDR3 DNA reads TGTGCCAGCAGCTTGGCAGGGCAGGACACTGAAGCTTTCTTT. Its protein product is CASSLAGQDTEAFF.

This clone was counted a few times. The chain uses TRBV6-6 and TRBJ1-5; TRBD1 matches at 7 bases. CDR1 and CDR2 (germline): MNHNY, SVGAGI (reference sequence). V lost 4 bases to trimming and J lost 5 bases; unmatched junction nucleotides: 11. The CDR3 length is 16 residues. The CDR3 nucleotides read TGTGCCAGCAGTTTTACAGGGGACCCAAGTTATCAGCCCCAGCATTTT. It specifies CASSFTGDPSYQPQHF.

This chain links TRBV25-1 with TRBJ1-5; D is perhaps TRBD1 (5 bases). Trimming took 4 bases from V and 9 from J, leaving 13 bases between them. This CDR3 is 13 amino acids long. Germline lookup yields CDR1 MGHDK and CDR2 SYGVNS. For the CDR3, the DNA is TGTGCCAGCAGTGGAGGAGGGGCCCTGCCCCAGCATTTT. This codes for CASSGGGALPQHF.

This chain links TRBV18 with TRBJ2-3, with TRBD1 as a possible D gene (6 bases). Trimming removed 6 bases at V and 2 bases at J, with 15 bases between. CDR3 length: 15 amino acids. Per the germline V gene, CDR1 is KGHSH and CDR2 is LQKENI. DNA for the CDR3: TGTGCCAGCTCCCCCGGGACAACTGCCACAGATACGCAGTATTTT. Its translation is CASSPGTTATDTQYF.

This chain links TRBV2 with TRBJ1-5; the D is unclear. The CDR3 loop spans 17 amino acids. V lost 3 bases to trimming and J lost 8 bases, with 23 bases between them. Germline CDR1 and CDR2: SNHLY and FYNNEI. The CDR3: CASSEGGGRSYSEPQHF. The CDR3 DNA sequence: TGTGCCAGCAGTGAGGGAGGCGGCAGATCTTATTCGGAGCCCCAGCATTTT.

The chain carries TRBV7-6 and TRBJ1-5; 10 nucleotides align to TRBD1. The CDR3 is made up of 16 amino acids. Germline trimming cut 5 bases from V and 7 bases from J; bases unmatched to any gene: 11. Germline-derived CDR1 and CDR2 are SGHVS and FNYEAQ. The CDR3 reads CASSPRQGANSQPQHF. The CDR3 DNA reads as TGTGCCAGCAGCCCGAGACAGGGGGCGAACTCGCAGCCCCAGCATTTT.

The genes are TRBV6-4 and TRBJ2-5; D call uncertain. V shed 0 bases and J shed 7 bases, with 9 bases lying between them. Germline lookup yields CDR1 MRHNA and CDR2 SNTAGT. The CDR3 extends over 13 amino acids. CDR3 loop: CASSDSSRVTQYF. CDR3 coding DNA: TGTGCCAGCAGTGACTCGAGTCGCGTGACCCAGTACTTC.